This T cell receptor (beta chain) appears in the sequencing data of a study of OX40 agonist ivuxolimab in advanced cancers. The V gene end was trimmed by 4 bases and the J gene end by 1 base; junction bases not matched to a gene: 7. Germline lookup yields CDR1 SGHRS and CDR2 YFSETQ. This CDR3 spans 15 amino acids. Within the sample, this clone is medium-sized. Here immunoSEQ multiplex PCR was the method, and the copy in TCRdb shows in-frame clones only, minus some. The sample contains tens of thousands of clones, under 90% of which appear only once. Sequences were derived from CD4+ or CD8+ T cells sorted from blood, sampled in a trial of the OX40 agonist ivuxolimab. The TCR was taken from an adult with an advanced solid tumor such as melanoma, head and neck, liver or kidney cancer. This chain uses TRBV5-1 with TRBJ2-7, with 8 bases matching TRBD2. The CDR3 reads CASSLFTGGSYEQYF. The DNA of the CDR3 is TGCGCCAGCAGCCTATTTACGGGGGGGTCCTACGAGCAGTACTTC.